The 30 T cell receptor beta chains in this list originate from one sample, sequenced in a study of OX40 agonist ivuxolimab in advanced cancers. The data were produced by immunoSEQ multiplex PCR, yet TCRdb's version contains in-frame clones alone and is incomplete. The repertoire holds roughly 33,000 clones, less than 90% seen once, with less than 2% in the top ten. The sample here was CD4+ or CD8+ T cells sorted from blood, taken in a trial of the OX40 agonist ivuxolimab. The receptors shown here come from an adult with an advanced solid tumor such as melanoma, head and neck, liver or kidney cancer.

This clone was seen a few times. The chain recombines TRBV4-1 with TRBJ2-1, with 10 bases identical to TRBD2. CDR1 is MGHRA, CDR2 YSYEKL, per germline. The V and J ends lost 2 bases and 6 bases, in that order; junction bases with no gene match: 10. The CDR3 totals 17 residues. CDR3 DNA: TGCGCCAGCAGCCAACGGGGACAGCGGGGGGGCCGCAATGAGCAGTTCTTC. This sequence encodes CASSQRGQRGGRNEQFF.

The chain joins TRBV5-1 to TRBJ2-2; D is possibly TRBD2 (6 bases). Germline values: CDR1 SGHRS, CDR2 YFSETQ. V was shortened by 0 bases and J by 1 base, with 10 bases between the two germline ends. The CDR3 extends over 16 amino acids. CDR3 region: CASSLEVSGNTGELFF. The CDR3, as DNA: TGCGCCAGCAGCTTGGAAGTTAGCGGGAACACCGGGGAGCTGTTTTTT.

This clone was detected only once. The chain couples TRBV5-4 to TRBJ2-2, with D maybe TRBD1 (6 bases). The germline V gene has CDR1 SGHNT and CDR2 YYREEE (reference sequence). The CDR3 is 15 residues long. Trimming left V 4 bases short and J 4 bases short, with 14 bases between. CDR3 nucleotide sequence: TGTGCCAGCAGCCCCAGGACAGCTACCACCGGGGAGCTGTTTTTT. This sequence encodes CASSPRTATTGELFF. Variable domain in full (rest from reference TRBV5-4 and TRBJ2-2): ETGVTQSPTHLIKTRGQQVTLRCSSQSGHNTVSWYQQALGQGPQFIFQYYREEENGRGNFPPRFSGLQFPNYSSELNVNALELDDSALYLCASSPRTATTGELFFGEGSRLTVL.

This chain joins TRBV19 and TRBJ2-1; 10 bases are a match to TRBD2. Germline V gene sequence: CDR1 LNHDA, CDR2 SQIVND (reference sequence). The CDR3 sequence is 15 residues long. J was trimmed by 7 bases and V by 4 bases; bases with no gene match: 7. This CDR3 is CASSRTSGLINEQFF. The CDR3 DNA sequence: TGTGCCAGTAGTAGGACTAGCGGCCTGATTAATGAGCAGTTCTTC.

The chain is built from TRBV6-1 and TRBJ2-7; tentative D call: TRBD2 (5 bases). The CDR3 covers 15 residues. Trimming took off 0 bases at V and 3 bases at J, with 12 bases between the two ends. Germline CDR1 is MNHNS and CDR2 is SASEGT. The CDR3 sequence is CASSEAVSEVYEQYF. Here the CDR3 DNA reads TGTGCCAGCAGTGAAGCTGTTAGCGAGGTCTACGAGCAGTACTTC.

The rearrangement links TRBV11-2 to TRBJ2-7; D may be TRBD2 (7 bases). Germline CDR1 SGHAT, CDR2 FQNNGV. The CDR3 length is 13 residues. Trimming shortened V by 6 bases and J by 1 base, and 10 bases separated the two germline ends. The CDR3 reads CASSGGASYEQYF. The CDR3 nucleotides are TGTGCCAGCAGTGGGGGGGCGTCCTACGAGCAGTACTTC. Together with reference TRBV11-2 and TRBJ2-7, the CDR3 gives the full variable domain: EAGVAQSPRYKIIEKRQSVAFWCNPISGHATLYWYQQILGQGPKLLIQFQNNGVVDDSQLPKDRFSAERLKGVDSTLKIQPAKLEDSAVYLCASSGGASYEQYFGPGTRLTVT.

By frequency in the sample, this clone is medium-sized. The chain employs TRBV15 and TRBJ1-2, with no clear D. The V gene lost 4 bases and the J gene lost 2 bases, with 2 bases spanning the gap. The CDR3 is made up of 11 amino acids. Per germline, CDR1 LNHNV and CDR2 YYDKDF (reference sequence). The CDR3 bases are TGTGCCACCAGCAACAACTATGGCTACACCTTC. It encodes CATSNNYGYTF.

The chain uses TRBV5-5 and TRBJ1-2, with a tentative D call TRBD1 (6 bases). CDR1 and CDR2 (germline): SGHKS, YYEKEE (reference sequence). With 3 bases removed from V and 7 bases from J, the gap between germline ends came to 16 bases. The CDR3 is made up of 14 amino acids. The DNA for the CDR3 is TGTGCCAGCAGCTCGGCAGGGACACTGAGTGGCTACACCTTC. Its protein product is CASSSAGTLSGYTF.

The CDR3 is CASSPQAGLYGYTF. DNA for the CDR3: TGTGCCAGCAGCCCTCAGGCGGGTCTCTATGGCTACACCTTC. The gene calls are TRBV7-6 and TRBJ1-2; D remains ambiguous. Germline loops: CDR1 SGHVS, CDR2 FNYEAQ. Trimming stripped 5 bases from V and 4 bases from J, with 14 bases between. The CDR3 has 14 residues.

The V gene is TRBV19, the J gene TRBJ2-4; 9 bases fit TRBD2. This CDR3 comprises 16 residues. V shed 8 bases, J shed 0 bases, and the junction held 8 bases outside the gene matches. Germline V lookup: CDR1 LNHDA, CDR2 SQIVND (reference sequence). The CDR3 sequence is CASRRGGGVAKNIQYF. CDR3 DNA sequence: TGTGCCAGTCGTAGAGGCGGGGGGGTAGCCAAAAACATTCAGTACTTC.

This clone was seen a single time. V usage is TRBV2 and J usage is TRBJ1-4; the D gene is possibly TRBD1 (5 bases). CDR3 size: 13 residues. The V end was cut by 9 bases, the J end by 7 bases, with 15 bases between. Germline loops: CDR1 SNHLY, CDR2 FYNNEI. The CDR3 DNA is TGTGCCAGGAGGACACCTGTGGGTGAAAAACTGTTTTTT. Protein sequence: CARRTPVGEKLFF.

The chain employs TRBV5-1 and TRBJ1-2; D is undetermined. The germline gives CDR1 SGHRS, CDR2 YFSETQ. The V end lost 4 bases, the J end lost 1 base, and 14 bases lay between the germline ends. The CDR3 runs 15 residues. CDR3 residues: CASSREPTGNYGYTF. CDR3 nucleotide sequence: TGCGCCAGCAGCCGCGAACCGACGGGTAACTATGGCTACACCTTC.

DNA for the CDR3: TGTGCCAGCAGTGAAGAAGGGGATTCCTCCTACGAGCAGTACTTC. Translated: CASSEEGDSSYEQYF. V gene TRBV6-1 combines with J gene TRBJ2-7; perhaps TRBD1 as D (5 bases). Germline CDR1 reads MNHNS; CDR2 reads SASEGT. This CDR3 has 15 amino acids. Trimming took off 1 base at V and 0 bases at J, with 10 bases between the two ends.

The chain joins TRBV2 to TRBJ2-3, with D maybe TRBD2 (5 bases). CDR1 and CDR2 from the germline V gene are SNHLY and FYNNEI. The CDR3 has 13 amino acids. Deletions cut 7 bases from V and 2 bases from J, with 10 bases between. The CDR3 spells CASTTGITDTQYF. The CDR3 DNA follows: TGTGCCAGCACGACGGGGATCACAGATACGCAGTATTTT.

V and J are TRBV7-2 and TRBJ2-7; tentative D call: TRBD1 (5 bases). Per germline, CDR1 SGHTA and CDR2 FQGNSA. CDR3 length equals 13 residues. V was cut by 2 bases and J by 3 bases, with 8 bases left in between. This CDR3 reads CASSLIQDYEQYF. CDR3 nucleotides: TGTGCCAGCAGCTTAATACAGGACTACGAGCAGTACTTC.

This clone has just a few counts. CDR3 DNA: TGTGCCAGCAGCACAGGAGTGAATTCACCCCTCCACTTT. This encodes CASSTGVNSPLHF. This chain connects TRBV7-9 to TRBJ1-6, with D possibly matching TRBD1 (5 bases). CDR1 and CDR2 (germline): SEHNR, FQNEAQ (reference sequence). Trimming took off 5 bases at V and 7 bases at J, with 9 bases between the two ends. There are 13 residues in the CDR3. The complete variable domain, with remaining parts taken from reference TRBV7-9 and TRBJ1-6, reads DTGVSQNPRHKITKRGQNVTFRCDPISEHNRLYWYRQTLGQGPEFLTYFQNEAQLEKSRLLSDRFSAERPKGSFSTLEIQRTEQGDSAMYLCASSTGVNSPLHFGNGTRLTVT.

The chain joins TRBV28 to TRBJ1-5; unclear D gene. The CDR3 has 17 residues. Trimming took off 1 base at V and 3 bases at J, with 16 bases between the two ends. CDR1 is MDHEN and CDR2 is SYDVKM in the germline V gene. The CDR3 coding sequence is TGTGCCAGCAGTTTATTGGGAGGAGGAGCCTCCAATCAGCCCCAGCATTTT. Residues: CASSLLGGGASNQPQHF.

The chain links TRBV5-1 to TRBJ2-7, with a possible D match to TRBD2 (5 bases). This CDR3 region has 15 residues. The V gene's germline CDR1 is SGHRS and CDR2 YFSETQ. V lost 1 base to trimming and J lost 1 base, with 12 bases between them. The CDR3 protein is CASSLSPGSSYEQYF. In DNA, the CDR3 is TGCGCCAGCAGCTTGTCACCGGGATCGTCCTACGAGCAGTACTTC.

This chain uses TRBV11-1 with TRBJ1-4, with D hard to call. The CDR3 length is 14 residues. The V gene lost 1 base and the J gene lost 4 bases, with 7 bases spanning the gap. Germline CDR1 SGHAT, CDR2 FQDESV (reference sequence). The CDR3 protein is CASSLENRNEKLFF. The CDR3 DNA follows: TGTGCCAGCAGCTTAGAGAATCGTAATGAAAAACTGTTTTTT.

The J gene is TRBJ2-1, the V gene TRBV28, with 9 bases fitting TRBD2. The CDR3 covers 15 residues. The ends lost 6 bases at V and 0 bases at J; junction bases unmatched: 3. Germline values: CDR1 MDHEN, CDR2 SYDVKM. This CDR3 is CASRGRGGSYNEQFF. CDR3 coding DNA: TGTGCCAGCAGGGGGCGGGGGGGCTCCTACAATGAGCAGTTCTTC.

The chain couples TRBV13 to TRBJ2-1; 14 bases match TRBD2. V dropped 5 bases and J dropped 2; count of bases not matched to a gene: 5. Germline CDR1 PRHDT, CDR2 FYEKMQ (reference sequence). CDR3 length: 17 residues. The CDR3 sequence is CASSVRLAGGPYNEQFF. Written as DNA, the CDR3 is TGTGCCAGCAGCGTAAGACTAGCGGGGGGGCCCTACAATGAGCAGTTCTTC.

This clone has just a few counts. The CDR3 region has the DNA TGTGCCAGCAGCCACCGCGGGGGGGTCGGGAATGAGCAGTTCTTC. Translated, it gives CASSHRGGVGNEQFF. V and J are TRBV5-4 and TRBJ2-1; 9 nucleotides match TRBD2. The CDR3 has 15 residues. The ends lost 4 bases at V and 7 bases at J; junction bases unmatched: 9. The V gene's germline CDR1 is SGHNT and CDR2 YYREEE (reference sequence).

In this sample, this clone turned up once. The chain combines TRBV5-1 with TRBJ2-7; D perhaps matches TRBD1 (6 bases). This CDR3 contains 16 residues. Germline V gene sequence: CDR1 SGHRS, CDR2 YFSETQ. Deletions cut 2 bases from V and 4 bases from J, with 19 bases between. The CDR3 here is CASSFSSGTPLYEQYF. The CDR3 nucleotides are TGCGCCAGCAGCTTTTCATCGGGGACACCTTTATACGAGCAGTACTTC.

The J gene is TRBJ2-1, the V gene TRBV2; tentative D call: TRBD2 (6 bases). The CDR3 covers 16 residues. With 5 bases removed from V and 1 base from J, the gap between germline ends came to 15 bases. CDR1 is SNHLY, CDR2 FYNNEI, per germline. DNA for the CDR3: TGTGCCAGCAGTCGGACTATTCCGGGGTCCTACAATGAGCAGTTCTTC. Its translation: CASSRTIPGSYNEQFF. Full variable domain (rest looked up from reference TRBV2 and TRBJ2-1): EPEVTQTPSHQVTQMGQEVILRCVPISNHLYFYWYRQILGQKVEFLVSFYNNEISEKSEIFDDQFSVERPDGSNFTLKIRSTKLEDSAMYFCASSRTIPGSYNEQFFGPGTRLTVL.

The chain joins TRBV5-5 to TRBJ1-5; no clear D. CDR3 size: 15 residues. The germline V gene has CDR1 SGHKS and CDR2 YYEKEE (reference sequence). Deletions cut 5 bases from V and 1 base from J, with 13 bases between. This chain's CDR3 is CASSSSHGSNQPQHF. CDR3 coding DNA: TGTGCCAGCAGTTCGTCCCACGGGAGCAATCAGCCCCAGCATTTT.

Here the CDR3 reads CASSYSYAGDGYTF. Written as DNA, the CDR3 is TGTGCCAGCAGTTACTCTTACGCAGGGGATGGCTACACCTTC. The V gene is TRBV6-5, the J gene TRBJ1-2; TRBD1 is a possible D gene (6 bases). This CDR3 spans 14 amino acids. V was shortened by 0 bases and J by 6 bases, with 11 bases between the two germline ends. Germline V gene sequence: CDR1 MNHEY, CDR2 SVGAGI.

The rearrangement joins TRBV7-9 to TRBJ2-2, with D unresolved. CDR3 size: 13 residues. The germline V gene has CDR1 SEHNR and CDR2 FQNEAQ (reference sequence). V was cut by 5 bases and J by 3 bases, with 7 bases left in between. The CDR3 bases are TGTGCCAGCAGCCCCTTTTACACCGGGGAGCTGTTTTTT. It translates to CASSPFYTGELFF.

The chain couples TRBV18 to TRBJ1-3; no clear D. The CDR3 has 15 residues. Trimming cost V 0 bases and J 2 bases, with 8 bases left between them. Germline V gene sequence: CDR1 KGHSH, CDR2 LQKENI. The CDR3, as DNA: TGTGCCAGCTCACCACCGTCGGTCGCTGGAAACACCATATATTTT. It encodes CASSPPSVAGNTIYF.

The chain couples TRBV4-2 to TRBJ2-5; D gene ambiguous. V was shortened by 3 bases and J by 1 base, with 6 bases between the two germline ends. CDR3 length: 13 residues. Germline V lookup: CDR1 LGHNA, CDR2 YNFKEQ. CDR3 sequence reads: CASSQTSQETQYF. CDR3 nucleotides: TGTGCCAGCAGCCAGACATCCCAAGAGACCCAGTACTTC.

This chain links TRBV2 with TRBJ1-6, with D possibly being TRBD1 (6 bases). Germline V lookup: CDR1 SNHLY, CDR2 FYNNEI. V was shortened by 5 bases and J by 7 bases, with 12 bases between the two germline ends. The CDR3 has 14 amino acids. CDR3 loop: CASSSGRGNSPLHF. CDR3 in DNA: TGTGCCAGCAGTTCGGGAAGGGGGAATTCACCCCTCCACTTT.